The source of this T cell receptor (beta chain) is a study of shared clonotypes between healthy human individuals. Authors' analysis steps: Filtering of immunoSEQ junctional sequences could not match full-length read filtering. TCRdb keeps only in-frame clones here, not all; method: immunoSEQ multiplex PCR. V and J calls plus clone size are reproduced from that table; the DNA served to infer D and trimming. The sample contains approximately 720,000 clones, less than 80% of which appear only once. In this sample, this clone turned up a few times. The clonotype was recovered from a woman in her twenties or thirties in good health. The sample consisted of memory CD4+ T cells sorted from blood. The subset here: CD45RA-negative fraction.

In nucleotides, the CDR3 is TGTGCCAGCAGCCCGGGACAGGCTATTGGAAGTGAGCAGTTCTTC. Its translation is CASSPGQAIGSEQFF. The V call is TRBV4-2, the J call TRBJ2-1; 8 bases align to TRBD1. The V gene's germline CDR1 is LGHNA and CDR2 YNFKEQ. The ends lost 4 bases at V and 9 bases at J; junction bases unmatched: 11. The CDR3 length is 15 residues.